This T cell receptor (beta chain) was recovered during a study of shared clonotypes between healthy human individuals. Study in general: The plates for each donor numbered three CD4 naive, three CD4 memory, two CD8 naive and one CD8 memory. Findings of the study overall: The study generally estimated greater richness for naive than memory subsets.

CDR1 MNHEY and CDR2 SVGAGI come from the germline V gene. The CDR3 spans 13 residues. V was clipped by 7 bases and J by 15 bases, with 22 bases between them. Assay used: immunoSEQ multiplex PCR; TCRdb lists only in-frame clones, some missing. The table includes over 2 million clones, roughly 95% detected once. This clone was recorded only once. Its antigen is not known. V is TRBV6-5 and J is TRBJ2-1; D perhaps matches TRBD1 (6 bases). This TCR derives from a man aged 18 to 29 in good health. Sequencing used naive CD4+ T cells sorted from blood. Subset indicated: CD45RA+ positively selected. Written as DNA, the CDR3 is TGTGCCAGCACTAGACAGGCTCTCGGTTTTTGGTTCTTC. It translates to CASTRQALGFWFF.